A few counts support the clone carrying this T cell receptor (beta chain). The germline V and J ends were trimmed by 1 base and 2 bases, with 16 bases remaining between them. The CDR3 contains 16 residues. Looked up from germline, CDR1 is DFQATT and CDR2 is SNEGSKA (reference sequence). The data originate from a study of blood T cells in healthy people across ages. A second PCR, run for about 6 to 11 cycles, used a sample-barcoded 5' primer plus a J-beta primer mix. Using its own MiXCR run on the 5' RACE reads, TCRdb lists one record per CDR3 protein. Of about 1.6 million distinct CDR3 sequences detected, almost 35% appear once; the ten largest clones hold over 9%.

The receptor was derived from a woman in her 30s in good health. This chain connects TRBV20-1 to TRBJ2-3, with a weak D call TRBD2 (6 bases). Sequences were obtained from blood. The CDR3 sequence is CSARAPGRRHTDTQYF. Here the CDR3 DNA reads TGCAGTGCTAGAGCTCCTGGGAGGAGACACACAGATACGCAGTATTTT.